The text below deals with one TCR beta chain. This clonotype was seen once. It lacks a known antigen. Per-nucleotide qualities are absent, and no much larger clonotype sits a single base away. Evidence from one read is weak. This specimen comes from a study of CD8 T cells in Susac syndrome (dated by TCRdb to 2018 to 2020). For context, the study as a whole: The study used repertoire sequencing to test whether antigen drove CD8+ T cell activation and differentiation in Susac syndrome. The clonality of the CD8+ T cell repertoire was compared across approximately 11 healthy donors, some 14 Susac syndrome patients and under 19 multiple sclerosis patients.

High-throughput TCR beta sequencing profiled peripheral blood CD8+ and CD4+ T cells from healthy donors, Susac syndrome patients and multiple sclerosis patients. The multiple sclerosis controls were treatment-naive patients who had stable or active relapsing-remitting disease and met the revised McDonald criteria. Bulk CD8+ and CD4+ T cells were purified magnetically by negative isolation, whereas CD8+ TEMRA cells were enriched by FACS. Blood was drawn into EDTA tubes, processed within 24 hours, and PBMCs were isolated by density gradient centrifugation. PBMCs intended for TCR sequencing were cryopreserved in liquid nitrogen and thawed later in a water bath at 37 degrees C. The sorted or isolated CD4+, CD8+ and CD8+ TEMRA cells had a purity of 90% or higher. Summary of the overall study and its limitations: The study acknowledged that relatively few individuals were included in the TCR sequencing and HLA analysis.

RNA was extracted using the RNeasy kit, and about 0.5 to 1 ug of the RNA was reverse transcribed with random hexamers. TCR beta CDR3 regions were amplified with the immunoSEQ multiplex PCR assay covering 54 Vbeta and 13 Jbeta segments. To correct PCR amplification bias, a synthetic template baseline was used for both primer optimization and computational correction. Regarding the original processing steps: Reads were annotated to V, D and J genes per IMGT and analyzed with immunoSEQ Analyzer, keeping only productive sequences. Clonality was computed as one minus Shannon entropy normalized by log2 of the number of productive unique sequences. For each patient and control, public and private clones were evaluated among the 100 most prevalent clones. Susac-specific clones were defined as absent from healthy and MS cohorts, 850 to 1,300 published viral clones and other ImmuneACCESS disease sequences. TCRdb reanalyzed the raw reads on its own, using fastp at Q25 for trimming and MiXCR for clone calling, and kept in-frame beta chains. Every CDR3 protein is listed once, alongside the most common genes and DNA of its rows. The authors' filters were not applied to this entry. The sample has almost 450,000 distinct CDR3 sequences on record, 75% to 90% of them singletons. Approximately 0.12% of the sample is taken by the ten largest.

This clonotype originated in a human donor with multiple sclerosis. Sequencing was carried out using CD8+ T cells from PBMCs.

The DNA sequence is TGTGCCAGCAGCTTCCCCCAAGCCTACGAGCAGTACTTC. Its product reads: CASSFPQAYEQYF. The chain uses TRBV7-9 and TRBJ2-7, with no reliable assignment of the D segment. In the germline V gene (reference sequence), CDR1 corresponds to SEHNR and CDR2 to FQNEAQ. From the cysteine through the phenylalanine, the CDR3 covers 13 amino acids. Only the CDR3 DNA is retained, 39 bases long and in frame from the first base. The junction shows trimming of 3 bases on V and 2 bases on J, plus 8 bases between the germline ends.